This TCR beta chain was observed in a study of CD4 and CD8 cells across lung adenocarcinoma regions. Samples came from patients with localized non-small cell lung adenocarcinoma. The V gene end was trimmed by 5 bases and the J gene end by 13 bases; junction bases not matched to a gene: 19. Germline values: CDR1 WSHSY, CDR2 SAAADI. CDR3 size: 16 residues. TCRdb reanalysed the PCR reads using MiXCR and keeps one entry per CDR3 protein. Among approximately 8,800 distinct CDR3 sequences, about 51% were seen once, and the ten largest hold 15% to 20%. In regard to this clonotype: This may stem from a read error, because a much larger clone lies one nucleotide away.

This rearrangement joins TRBV10-2 to TRBJ2-1; TRBD1 matches at 8 bases. The sequencing input was CD8+ T cells from the center of a lung tumor. The source of this sequence is a female donor with lung adenocarcinoma. The CD4 and CD8 labels of this study may be unreliable. DNA of the CDR3: TGCGCCAGCAGTACGCCAACGACAGGGGCAGGAGAGACCCAGTTCTTC. It specifies CASSTPTTGAGETQFF.